The 23 T cell receptor beta chains below were found in one sample sequenced in a study of T cell responses to AZD1222 COVID-19 vaccine. TCRdb's table, derived via immunoSEQ multiplex PCR, lists solely in-frame clones and lacks some. The repertoire includes some 190,000 clones, around 90% of them detected once, and more than 7% sits in the top ten. The material was peripheral blood, obtained on day 0 of AZD1222 vaccination. These receptors originate from an adult in good health.

The chain links TRBV6-5 to TRBJ1-5; no definite D call. V lost 7 bases and J lost 11, with 18 bases in between. CDR1 and CDR2 from the germline V gene are MNHEY and SVGAGI. The CDR3 loop spans 13 amino acids. This CDR3 reads CASNPFVSQTQHF. In DNA form, the CDR3 reads TGTGCCAGCAACCCCTTCGTTTCCCAGACCCAGCATTTT.

The V gene is TRBV3-1 (or the pseudogene TRBV3-2), the J gene TRBJ1-1; D might be TRBD1 (6 bases). Germline V gives CDR1 LGHDT, CDR2 YNNKEL (reference sequence). V lost 3 bases, J lost 7 bases, and 12 bases lay in between. This CDR3 contains 13 residues. This chain's CDR3 is CASSHIKGGEAFF. The CDR3 DNA reads TGTGCCAGCAGCCACATAAAGGGGGGTGAAGCTTTCTTT.

V is TRBV10-3 and J is TRBJ1-3, with 10 bases that match TRBD1. Trimming at V came to 7 bases and at J to 4 bases, leaving 4 bases not matched to a gene. The germline V gene has CDR1 ENHRY and CDR2 SYGVKD. The CDR3 has 14 amino acids. The CDR3: CAITPTGGGNTIYF. The CDR3 DNA reads as TGTGCCATCACCCCGACAGGGGGCGGAAACACCATATATTTT.

The genes are TRBV5-4 and TRBJ1-2; TRBD1 aligns across 9 bases. The J segment lost 8 bases and the V segment lost 7 bases, leaving 21 bases of the junction unmatched. CDR1 is SGHNT, CDR2 YYREEE, per germline (reference sequence). The CDR3 contains 17 residues. CDR3 residues: CASVFYGTGSSRGGYTF. The CDR3, as DNA: TGTGCCAGCGTCTTTTACGGGACAGGGTCTTCGAGAGGGGGCTACACCTTC.

This clone was detected once. V is TRBV29-1 and J is TRBJ1-2; perhaps TRBD1 as D (5 bases). The CDR3 length is 15 residues. Per germline, CDR1 SQVTM and CDR2 ANQGSEA. The V and J ends lost 7 bases and 8 bases respectively, with 26 bases between them. The CDR3 is CSAGRVGTFTGGYTF. The CDR3 DNA reads TGCAGCGCGGGGCGTGTAGGGACCTTCACGGGAGGCTACACCTTC.

The chain employs TRBV5-1 and TRBJ2-3, with a weak D call TRBD2 (5 bases). The CDR3 loop spans 13 amino acids. CDR1 and CDR2 from the germline V gene are SGHRS and YFSETQ. V was shortened by 4 bases and J by 4 bases, with 10 bases between the two germline ends. The CDR3 sequence: CASSIVASDTQYF. CDR3 DNA: TGCGCCAGCAGCATCGTAGCGTCAGATACGCAGTATTTT.

The chain has TRBV29-1 and TRBJ1-1, with 9 bases fitting TRBD1. The CDR3 is made up of 12 amino acids. J gave up 1 base and V 7 bases, and 1 base lay outside the gene matches. Germline CDR1 SQVTM, CDR2 ANQGSEA. CDR3 sequence: CSGGQGNTEAFF. The CDR3, as DNA: TGCAGCGGGGGACAGGGGAACACTGAAGCTTTCTTT.

This clone has a single count. The chain employs TRBV5-6 and TRBJ2-2, with D tentatively TRBD1 (6 bases). Germline V lookup: CDR1 SGHDT, CDR2 YYEEEE. The CDR3 covers 14 residues. Trimming took off 4 bases at V and 6 bases at J, with 13 bases between the two ends. CDR3 bases: TGTGCCAGCAGCCTGTCCTCAGGGGCCGGGGAGCTGTTTTTT. Protein sequence: CASSLSSGAGELFF.

The chain combines TRBV7-2 with TRBJ2-3, with 10 bases aligning to TRBD2. Germline CDR1 reads SGHTA; CDR2 reads FQGNSA. V was clipped by 1 base and J by 6 bases; unmatched bases: 10. The CDR3 runs 17 residues. CDR3 bases: TGTGCCAGCAGCTTAGTTCCTAGCGGGGGCCCTGGGGATACGCAGTATTTT. Amino acid sequence: CASSLVPSGGPGDTQYF.

V gene TRBV5-1 combines with J gene TRBJ1-5, with no clear D. Per the germline V gene, CDR1 is SGHRS and CDR2 is YFSETQ. The CDR3 is made up of 15 amino acids. V was clipped by 0 bases and J by 4 bases, with 11 bases between them. CDR3 region: CASSLAGDWNQPQHF. The DNA of the CDR3 is TGCGCCAGCAGCTTGGCGGGCGATTGGAATCAGCCCCAGCATTTT.

V usage is TRBV15 and J usage is TRBJ2-1; TRBD2 agrees at 9 bases. Germline CDR1 is LNHNV and CDR2 is YYDKDF (reference sequence). The CDR3 totals 15 residues. V lost 11 bases to trimming and J lost 8 bases; unmatched junction nucleotides: 16. In nucleotides, the CDR3 is TGTGCCGCCCATAGCGGGGGCCCTTCTAGGGATGAGCAGTTCTTC. Translated: CAAHSGGPSRDEQFF.

J is TRBJ2-7 and V is TRBV5-6; no reliable D call. CDR3 length: 12 residues. Germline-derived CDR1 and CDR2 are SGHDT and YYEEEE. V was clipped by 2 bases and J by 0 bases, with 3 bases between them. The CDR3 DNA is TGTGCCAGCAGCTTTAACTCCTACGAGCAGTACTTC. This codes for CASSFNSYEQYF.

J is TRBJ1-2 and V is TRBV29-1, with a tentative D call TRBD1 (5 bases). Germline values: CDR1 SQVTM, CDR2 ANQGSEA. V lost 0 bases and J lost 6, with 11 bases in between. There are 13 residues in the CDR3. The CDR3 DNA reads as TGCAGCGTTGAAGAAATAGGGGATAATGGCTACACCTTC. This gives the protein CSVEEIGDNGYTF.

The chain links TRBV5-1 to TRBJ1-6, with a weak D call TRBD1 (5 bases). Deletions cut 4 bases from V and 9 bases from J, with 17 bases between. The CDR3 length is 15 residues. Germline lookup yields CDR1 SGHRS and CDR2 YFSETQ. The CDR3 here is CASSRDGLIGSPLHF. The CDR3 nucleotides read TGCGCCAGCAGCAGGGACGGTTTAATTGGTTCACCCCTCCACTTT.

The rearrangement uses TRBV29-1 and TRBJ1-1; 9 positions agree with TRBD1. J was trimmed by 1 base and V by 5 bases; bases with no gene match: 5. The V gene's germline CDR1 is SQVTM and CDR2 ANQGSEA. The CDR3 is 14 amino acids. CDR3 coding DNA: TGCAGCGTTTTACTGGGACAGGGGAACACTGAAGCTTTCTTT. Protein: CSVLLGQGNTEAFF.

The chain is built from TRBV3-1 (or the pseudogene TRBV3-2) and TRBJ2-7; 10 nucleotides align to TRBD2. The V and J ends lost 5 bases and 4 bases, in that order; junction bases with no gene match: 11. Germline V CDR1 and CDR2: LGHDT, YNNKEL (reference sequence). CDR3 length: 16 amino acids. In nucleotides, the CDR3 is TGTGCCAGCAGCTACAGCGGGGGGGCCTTAGAATACGAGCAGTACTTC. This translates into CASSYSGGALEYEQYF.

Only one count was recorded for this clone. This rearrangement joins TRBV4-2 to TRBJ2-3; 9 positions agree with TRBD2. CDR3 length: 17 amino acids. The V and J ends lost 1 base and 2 bases, in that order; junction bases with no gene match: 7. Per the germline V gene, CDR1 is LGHNA and CDR2 is YNFKEQ. In DNA, the CDR3 is TGTGCCAGCAGCCAAGGTCCAGCGGGGGGCATCACAGATACGCAGTATTTT. It translates to CASSQGPAGGITDTQYF.

The V gene is TRBV25-1, the J gene TRBJ1-1; D not resolved. Germline V gives CDR1 MGHDK, CDR2 SYGVNS. This CDR3 is 11 amino acids long. The V and J ends lost 5 bases and 5 bases respectively, with 6 bases between them. CDR3: CASSPGTEAFF. Written as DNA, the CDR3 is TGTGCCAGCAGTCCGGGGACTGAAGCTTTCTTT.

The chain combines TRBV30 with TRBJ2-7; 10 nucleotides align to TRBD1. After removal of 7 bases from V and 4 bases from J, the junction contained 13 bases not matched to a gene. The V gene's germline CDR1 is GTSNPN and CDR2 SVGIG (reference sequence). The CDR3 totals 15 residues. The CDR3 is CASTRGRDRGYEQYF. The CDR3 coding sequence is TGTGCCTCCACTAGGGGCCGGGACAGGGGTTACGAGCAGTACTTC.

The chain couples TRBV7-9 to TRBJ2-1, with D maybe TRBD2 (5 bases). Looked up from germline, CDR1 is SEHNR and CDR2 is FQNEAQ (reference sequence). This CDR3 has 10 residues. Trimming took off 8 bases at V and 10 bases at J, with 9 bases between the two ends. CDR3 sequence reads: CASSRLEQFF. The CDR3 coding sequence is TGTGCCAGCTCGCGACTAGAGCAGTTCTTC.

The V call is TRBV4-2, the J call TRBJ1-2; no clear D. Per the germline V gene, CDR1 is LGHNA and CDR2 is YNFKEQ. V shed 0 bases and J shed 5 bases, with 16 bases lying between them. The CDR3 is 16 amino acids. The CDR3 coding sequence is TGTGCCAGCAGCCAAGATGCAAGTATAGCTGGGTATGGCTACACCTTC. Translating it yields CASSQDASIAGYGYTF.

The V call is TRBV3-1 (or the pseudogene TRBV3-2), the J call TRBJ1-2; 7 bases fit TRBD1. J lost 2 bases, V lost 3 bases, and 6 bases had no gene match. The CDR3 is 15 amino acids. The germline CDR1 and CDR2 sequences are LGHDT and YNNKEL (reference sequence). The CDR3 here is CASSHTDRDNYGYTF. The DNA for the CDR3 is TGTGCCAGCAGCCACACCGACAGGGACAACTATGGCTACACCTTC.

The chain carries TRBV30 and TRBJ2-2; D is perhaps TRBD2 (5 bases). V lost 1 base to trimming and J lost 4 bases, with 10 bases between them. In germline, CDR1 is GTSNPN, CDR2 SVGIG (reference sequence). This CDR3 is 14 amino acids long. CDR3 coding DNA: TGTGCCTGGAGTGCACTAGTGGTCACCGGGGAGCTGTTTTTT. Its translation: CAWSALVVTGELFF. Filled out from reference TRBV30 and TRBJ2-2, the complete variable domain reads SQTIHQWPATLVQPVGSPLSLECTVEGTSNPNLYWYRQAAGRGLQLLFYSVGIGQISSEVPQNLSASRPQDRQFILSSKKLLLSDSGFYLCAWSALVVTGELFFGEGSRLTVL.